A selection of T cell receptor beta chains follows, all from one sample in a study of T-cell reconstitution after alpha-beta-depleted transplantation in children. Each CDR3 protein is one row after TCRdb ran MiXCR on the PCR reads. The table has about 500,000 distinct CDR3 sequences, over 25% seen once. This material consisted of PBMCs from the stem cell graft donor, taken from the stem cell graft. These receptors all stem from a human donor who donated a stem cell graft to a child with aplastic anemia. Each CDR3 is given with its conserved first and last residue. The D gene is left open where the match is weak. Only some rows state a clone size, as once, few, many or a class for expanded clones.

-,-,TRBJ2-6,TRBV3-1,TGTGCCAGCAGCCAAGACCTTACGCCCGGGGCCAACGTCCTGACTTTC,CASSQDLTPGANVLTF
-,few,TRBJ1-4,TRBV6-5,TGTGCCAGCAGTTATCGACCAGGGATGAGAACTAATGAAAAACTGTTTTTT,CASSYRPGMRTNEKLFF
-,-,TRBJ2-3,TRBV7-2,TGTGCCAGCAGCTTCGGACCTACCAGCACAGATACGCAGTATTTT,CASSFGPTSTDTQYF
-,-,TRBJ2-1,TRBV29-1,TGCAGCGTTGAGAGGGCCCCGTTCTACAATGAGCAGTTCTTC,CSVERAPFYNEQFF
-,many,TRBJ2-3,TRBV20-1,TGCAGTGCTAGAGATGGCTTCACAGATACGCAGTATTTT,CSARDGFTDTQYF
TRBD1,few,TRBJ2-2,TRBV3-1,TGTGCCAGCAGCCAAGGACAGGGGACGGCCGGGGAGCTGTTTTTT,CASSQGQGTAGELFF
-,few,TRBJ2-1,TRBV5-6,TGTGCCAGCAGCTTGGCGGCGGACCAGTTCTTC,CASSLAADQFF
-,few,TRBJ2-1,TRBV6-1,TGTGCCAGCAGTAGCCTCGCGGGCGACGATGAGCAGTTCTTC,CASSSLAGDDEQFF
-,few,TRBJ1-4,TRBV20-1,TGCAGTGCTAGAGGGGCGGGAACTGCAACTAATGAAAAACTGTTTTTT,CSARGAGTATNEKLFF
-,few,TRBJ1-6,TRBV18,TGTGCCAGCTCACCATCCCAGAATTCACCCCTCCACTTT,CASSPSQNSPLHF
-,few,TRBJ1-6,TRBV4-3,TGCGCCAGCCGCGGACAGCCGAATTCACCCCTCCACTTT,CASRGQPNSPLHF
-,-,TRBJ2-5,TRBV28,TGTGCCAGCAGCCCGTACGGAAGGGACGGTAAGAAGACCCAGTACTTC,CASSPYGRDGKKTQYF
TRBD2,-,TRBJ2-3,TRBV11-2,TGTCCTGGACGGGGGGGCCGCACAGATACGCAGTATTTT,CPGRGGRTDTQYF
TRBD1,-,TRBJ2-4,TRBV6-2/TRBV6-3,TGTGCCAGCAGTTACTGGCAGGGGGCGCTGGACAGTCAGTACTTC,CASSYWQGALDSQYF
-,-,TRBJ1-6,TRBV20-1,TGCAGTGCTAGTGTAAGGGCACAGGGTCGCTCCTATAATTCACCCCTCCACTTT,CSASVRAQGRSYNSPLHF
TRBD2,-,TRBJ2-1,TRBV20-1,TGCAGTGCTAGAGATTCGGCCTCTAGCGGGAGTAAGAATGAGCAGTTCTTC,CSARDSASSGSKNEQFF
TRBD1,few,TRBJ2-7,TRBV4-3,TGCGCCAGCAGCCAAGTCGGACAGGGTGGATCCTACGAGCAGTACTTC,CASSQVGQGGSYEQYF
TRBD1,few,TRBJ1-6,TRBV7-2,TGTGCCAGCAGCTTACTCGGACAGGGAAATAATTCACCCCTCCACTTT,CASSLLGQGNNSPLHF
TRBD1,-,TRBJ1-2,TRBV6-2/TRBV6-3,TGTGCCAGCAGAGAACCCGGACAGGGGAGTGGTGGCTACACCTTC,CASREPGQGSGGYTF
-,few,TRBJ1-2,TRBV6-1,TGTGCCAGCAGGAATCCCGGGCCTTATGGCTACACCTTC,CASRNPGPYGYTF
-,-,TRBJ1-1,TRBV4-1,TGCGCCAGCAGCCAAGATCAAGGGGGGTTAATAGCTTTCTTT,CASSQDQGGLIAFF
TRBD2,-,TRBJ2-1,TRBV9,TGTGCCAGCAGCGTAGCTCGGGGGGATGAGCAGTTCTTC,CASSVARGDEQFF